The sequence of this T cell receptor beta chain was determined in a study of T cell changes during pregnancy in multiple sclerosis. This CDR3 is 15 amino acids long. J was trimmed by 7 bases and V by 6 bases; bases with no gene match: 9. Germline CDR1 LNHDA, CDR2 SQIVND (reference sequence). Measured with immunoSEQ multiplex PCR; TCRdb has only the in-frame clones, and not every one. Of 78,000 or so clones in the sample, about 90% were seen once. This clone came up once. This TCR derives from a female donor with multiple sclerosis, enrolled in a pregnancy study. The sequences come from CD4+ T cells from peripheral blood mononuclear cells, collected before pregnancy. V and J are TRBV19 and TRBJ2-2; 9 bases align to TRBD1. The CDR3 coding sequence is TGTGCCAGTAGATCGGGACAGGGAAATTTCGGGGAGCTGTTTTTT. This translates into CASRSGQGNFGELFF.